The 18 T cell receptor beta chains below were found in one sample sequenced in a study of blood T cells in healthy people across ages. Sample-barcoded 5' priming and a J-beta primer mix drove a second PCR of roughly 7 to 11 cycles. TCRdb reanalysed the 5' RACE reads using MiXCR and keeps one entry per CDR3 protein. The sample shows 700,000 to 950,000 distinct CDR3 sequences, roughly 64% of them seen only once. The sequenced sample consisted of blood. Receptor source: a man aged 30 to 45 in good health.

This clonotype occurred a few times. The V gene is TRBV11-3, the J gene TRBJ2-1; D remains ambiguous. This CDR3 contains 13 residues. Trimming shortened V by 4 bases and J by 6 bases, and 10 bases separated the two germline ends. Germline V CDR1 and CDR2: SGHNT, YENEEA. CDR3 in DNA: TGTGCCAGCAGCTCCCTAGGCGTCAATGAGCAGTTCTTC. This translates into CASSSLGVNEQFF.

This chain links TRBV13 with TRBJ1-5; 8 nucleotides line up with TRBD1. Germline lookup yields CDR1 PRHDT and CDR2 FYEKMQ (reference sequence). This CDR3 is built from 19 residues. After removal of 9 bases from V and 6 bases from J, the junction contained 25 bases not matched to a gene. CDR3 DNA sequence: TGTGCCAGAGGGGGCAATGAACAGGGGGAACCCGACTTGGGTCAGCCCCAGCATTTT. Translated, it gives CARGGNEQGEPDLGQPQHF.

V gene TRBV6-6 combines with J gene TRBJ2-7, with D possibly matching TRBD1 (8 bases). Between the trimmed V and J ends, which lost 5 bases and 3 bases, there was a span of 20 bases. Looked up from germline, CDR1 is MNHNY and CDR2 is SVGAGI (reference sequence). The CDR3 has 16 amino acids. CDR3 sequence reads: CASSPGGSSGGYEQYF. Written as DNA, the CDR3 is TGTGCCAGCAGTCCAGGGGGCTCATCGGGAGGCTACGAGCAGTACTTC.

This chain joins TRBV7-2 and TRBJ2-7, with D tentatively TRBD1 (5 bases). V lost 6 bases and J 3 bases, leaving 15 bases between the germline ends. The V gene's germline CDR1 is SGHTA and CDR2 FQGNSA. This CDR3 has 14 amino acids. The CDR3: CASRKGVVDYEQYF. The CDR3 DNA follows: TGTGCCAGCAGGAAAGGGGTAGTCGACTACGAGCAGTACTTC.

V and J are TRBV14 and TRBJ1-2, with D uncertain. This CDR3 has 14 residues. Trimming removed 2 bases from V and 0 bases from J, with 7 bases in between. The germline gives CDR1 SGHDN, CDR2 FVKESK. This chain's CDR3 is CASSQYGANYGYTF. CDR3 DNA: TGTGCCAGCAGCCAATACGGGGCTAACTATGGCTACACCTTC. The full variable domain, completed using reference TRBV14 and TRBJ1-2, is EAGVTQFPSHSVIEKGQTVTLRCDPISGHDNLYWYRRVMGKEIKFLLHFVKESKQDESGMPNNRFLAERTGGTYSTLKVQPAELEDSGVYFCASSQYGANYGYTFGSGTRLTVV.

The chain is built from TRBV29-1 and TRBJ1-2; no firm D call. CDR1 is SQVTM, CDR2 ANQGSEA, per germline. CDR3 length: 11 residues. V shed 3 bases and J shed 8 bases, with 10 bases lying between them. The CDR3 region has the DNA TGCAGCGTTGATGACGGACCCGGCTACACCTTC. Translated, it gives CSVDDGPGYTF.

There are a few counts of this clonotype. V and J are TRBV9 and TRBJ2-5; maybe TRBD2 (5 bases). The germline V and J ends were trimmed by 4 bases and 1 base, with 11 bases remaining between them. The CDR3 totals 14 residues. Germline assignment: CDR1 SGDLS and CDR2 YYNGEE. The CDR3 loop reads CASSFTGTQETQYF. The CDR3 DNA follows: TGTGCCAGCAGCTTCACGGGAACCCAAGAGACCCAGTACTTC.

V usage is TRBV12-3 or TRBV12-4 and J usage is TRBJ2-7, with TRBD2 matching 7 bases. The CDR3 runs 14 residues. V was pared by 6 bases and J by 5 bases, with 10 bases of the junction left unmatched. The CDR3 region has the DNA TGTGCCAGCAGACTTAGCGGGCTAATTCACGAGCAGTACTTC. Protein: CASRLSGLIHEQYF.

This clonotype was detected once. The chain links TRBV7-2 to TRBJ2-2; the match to TRBD1 covers 10 bases. V lost 7 bases to trimming and J lost 3 bases; unmatched junction nucleotides: 5. Germline CDR1 is SGHTA and CDR2 is FQGNSA. The CDR3 runs 15 residues. CDR3 loop: CASKVGQGYTGELFF. CDR3 nucleotide sequence: TGTGCCAGCAAAGTGGGACAGGGGTACACCGGGGAGCTGTTTTTT.

This clonotype was counted between two and nine times. The chain recombines TRBV3-1 with TRBJ1-2, with no clear D. V was trimmed by 4 bases and J by 3 bases, leaving 9 bases between them. From germline, CDR1 is LGHDT and CDR2 YNNKEL (reference sequence). The CDR3 is made up of 13 amino acids. In DNA form, the CDR3 reads TGTGCCAGCAGCCCGGCGGGTGACTATGGCTACACCTTC. Translating gives CASSPAGDYGYTF.

This chain joins TRBV4-3 and TRBJ2-5, with a tentative D call TRBD1 (6 bases). V was shortened by 3 bases and J by 4 bases, with 12 bases between the two germline ends. In germline, CDR1 is LGHNA, CDR2 YSLEER. CDR3 length: 14 amino acids. This CDR3 is CASSHNRVGETQYF. The CDR3 region has the DNA TGCGCCAGCAGCCATAACAGGGTGGGAGAGACCCAGTACTTC.

This chain connects TRBV3-1 to TRBJ1-2, with D unresolved. Germline V CDR1 and CDR2: LGHDT, YNNKEL (reference sequence). This CDR3 contains 14 residues. Trimming cost V 4 bases and J 2 bases, with 11 bases left between them. The CDR3, as DNA: TGTGCCAGCAGCCTTCAAGGCTGGAACTATGGCTACACCTTC. Amino acid sequence: CASSLQGWNYGYTF.

This clonotype was counted a single time. This rearrangement joins TRBV4-3 to TRBJ2-3, with D tentatively TRBD1 or TRBD2 (5 bases each). CDR1 is LGHNA, CDR2 YSLEER, per germline. V was pared by 0 bases and J by 4 bases, with 20 bases between. The CDR3 has 18 amino acids. This chain's CDR3 is CASSQDWGKGLRADTQYF. CDR3 sequence (DNA): TGCGCCAGCAGCCAAGATTGGGGGAAGGGCCTACGGGCAGATACGCAGTATTTT.

This chain connects TRBV19 to TRBJ2-7; perhaps D is TRBD1 or TRBD2 (6 bases each). The CDR3 spans 16 residues. The germline gives CDR1 LNHDA, CDR2 SQIVND (reference sequence). V was pared by 3 bases and J by 1 base, with 16 bases between. The CDR3 loop is CASSIDTGGGSYEQYF. CDR3 sequence (DNA): TGTGCCAGTAGTATTGACACCGGAGGGGGTTCCTACGAGCAGTACTTC.

V gene TRBV28 combines with J gene TRBJ2-5; no reliable D call. The V gene's germline CDR1 is MDHEN and CDR2 SYDVKM. Trimming removed 3 bases at V and 7 bases at J, with 9 bases between. This CDR3 contains 12 residues. The CDR3 loop is CASSFRRSTQYF. The CDR3 bases are TGTGCCAGCAGTTTTAGGCGGTCGACCCAGTACTTC.

The gene calls are TRBV10-3 and TRBJ2-4, with 7 bases lining up with TRBD2. The length of the CDR3 is 17 residues. Germline CDR1 is ENHRY and CDR2 is SYGVKD. The V gene end was trimmed by 2 bases and the J gene end by 0 bases; junction bases not matched to a gene: 7. The CDR3 reads CAISEGEGRLAKNIQYF. CDR3 nucleotide sequence: TGTGCCATCAGTGAGGGGGAGGGCCGCCTAGCCAAAAACATTCAGTACTTC.

Worth noting for this clonotype: At one of its ends the junction is not consistent with the germline gene, which may arise from a read error. The J gene is TRBJ1-5, the V gene TRBV6-1; D is unclear. The CDR3 length is 12 residues. In germline, CDR1 is MNHNS, CDR2 SASEGT. This CDR3 is CASTSGNQPHHF. The DNA for the CDR3 is TGTGCCAGCACTTCGGGCAATCAGCCCCATCATTTT.

The rearrangement uses TRBV21-1 and TRBJ1-2; the table calls TRBD1, which could not be checked here. TRBV21-1 is classified as a pseudogene. The CDR3 has 17 residues. The CDR3 sequence: CASSKEMRQAVNYGYTF. The DNA for the CDR3 is TGTGCCAGCAGCAAAGAAATGCGACAGGCGGTTAACTATGGCTACACCTTC.